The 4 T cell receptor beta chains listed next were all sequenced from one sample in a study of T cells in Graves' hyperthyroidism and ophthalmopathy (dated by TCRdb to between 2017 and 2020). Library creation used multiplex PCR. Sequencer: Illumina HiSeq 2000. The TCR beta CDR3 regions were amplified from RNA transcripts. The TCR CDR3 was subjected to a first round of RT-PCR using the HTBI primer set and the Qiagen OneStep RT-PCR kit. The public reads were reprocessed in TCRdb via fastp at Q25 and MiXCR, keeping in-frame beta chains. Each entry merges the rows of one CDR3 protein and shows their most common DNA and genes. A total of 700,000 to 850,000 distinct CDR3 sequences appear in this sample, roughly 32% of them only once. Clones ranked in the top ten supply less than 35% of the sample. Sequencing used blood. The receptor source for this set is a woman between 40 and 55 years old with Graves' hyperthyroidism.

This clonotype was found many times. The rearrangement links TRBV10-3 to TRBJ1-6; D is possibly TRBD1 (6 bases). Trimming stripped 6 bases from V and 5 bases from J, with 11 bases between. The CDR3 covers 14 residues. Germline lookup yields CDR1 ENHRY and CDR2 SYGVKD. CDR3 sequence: CAISDRRDNSPLHF. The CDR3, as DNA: TGTGCCATCAGCGACAGGCGGGATAATTCACCCCTCCACTTT.

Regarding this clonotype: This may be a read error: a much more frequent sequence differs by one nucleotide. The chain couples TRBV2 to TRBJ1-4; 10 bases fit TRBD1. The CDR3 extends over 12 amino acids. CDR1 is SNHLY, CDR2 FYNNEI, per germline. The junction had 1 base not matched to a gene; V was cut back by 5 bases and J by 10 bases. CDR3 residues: CASSRTGGKLFF. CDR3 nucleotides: TGTGCCAGCAGTCGGACAGGGGGAAAACTGTTTTTT.

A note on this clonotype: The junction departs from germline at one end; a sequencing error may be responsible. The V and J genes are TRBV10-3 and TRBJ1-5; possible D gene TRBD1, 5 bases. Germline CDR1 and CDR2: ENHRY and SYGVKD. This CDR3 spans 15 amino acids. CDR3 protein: CASSYFSGGSQPQHF. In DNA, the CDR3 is TGTGCCAGCAGTTATTTCTCTGGGGGGTCTCAGCCCCAGCATTTT.

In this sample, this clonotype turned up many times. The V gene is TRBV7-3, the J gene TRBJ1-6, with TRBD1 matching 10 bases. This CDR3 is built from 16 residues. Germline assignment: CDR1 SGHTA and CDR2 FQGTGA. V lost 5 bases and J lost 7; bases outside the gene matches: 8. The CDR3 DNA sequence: TGTGCCAGCAGCCAAACTCCGGGACAGGGGAATTCACCCCTCCACTTT. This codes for CASSQTPGQGNSPLHF.